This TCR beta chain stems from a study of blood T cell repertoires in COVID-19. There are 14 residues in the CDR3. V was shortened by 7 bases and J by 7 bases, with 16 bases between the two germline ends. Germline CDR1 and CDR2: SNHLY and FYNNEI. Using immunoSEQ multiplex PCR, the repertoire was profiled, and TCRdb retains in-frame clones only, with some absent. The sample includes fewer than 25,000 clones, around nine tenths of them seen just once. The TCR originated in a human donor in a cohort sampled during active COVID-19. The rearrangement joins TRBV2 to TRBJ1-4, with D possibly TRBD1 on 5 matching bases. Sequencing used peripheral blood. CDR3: CASTGGGGGEKLFF. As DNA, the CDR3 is TGTGCCAGCACCGGGGGGGGAGGAGGTGAAAAACTGTTTTTT.